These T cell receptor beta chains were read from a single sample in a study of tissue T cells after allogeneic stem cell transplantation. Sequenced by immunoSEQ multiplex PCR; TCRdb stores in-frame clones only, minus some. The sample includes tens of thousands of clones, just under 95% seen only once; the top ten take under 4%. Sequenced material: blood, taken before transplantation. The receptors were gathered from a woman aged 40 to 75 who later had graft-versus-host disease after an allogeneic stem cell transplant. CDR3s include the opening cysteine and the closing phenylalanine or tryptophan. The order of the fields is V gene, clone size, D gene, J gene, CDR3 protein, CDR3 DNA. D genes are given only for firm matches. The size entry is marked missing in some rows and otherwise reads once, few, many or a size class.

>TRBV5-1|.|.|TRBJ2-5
CASSLAETQYF
TGCGCCAGCAGCTTGGCAGAGACCCAGTACTTC
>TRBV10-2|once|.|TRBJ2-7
CASTEGGILREQYF
TGCGCCAGCACAGAGGGGGGGATACTACGGGAGCAGTACTTC
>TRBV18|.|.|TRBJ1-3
CASSPPLIAGNTIYF
TGTGCCAGCTCACCACCCCTTATCGCAGGAAACACCATATATTTT
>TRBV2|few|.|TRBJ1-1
CASSESGFLTEAFF
TGTGCCAGCAGTGAATCGGGGTTCCTCACTGAAGCTTTCTTT
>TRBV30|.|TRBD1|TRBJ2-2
CAWSARGRGTGELFF
TGTGCCTGGAGCGCCAGGGGGCGCGGAACCGGGGAGCTGTTTTTT
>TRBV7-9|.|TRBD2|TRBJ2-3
CASSFLAGVGSDTQYF
TGTGCCAGCAGCTTCCTAGCGGGAGTAGGCTCAGATACGCAGTATTTT
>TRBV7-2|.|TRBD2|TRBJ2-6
CASSPNSGSYAGANVLTF
TGTGCCAGCAGCCCCAACAGCGGGAGTTATGCTGGGGCCAACGTCCTGACTTTC
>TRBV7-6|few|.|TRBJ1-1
CASSLVQEDTEAFF
TGTGCCAGCAGCTTAGTCCAGGAAGACACTGAAGCTTTCTTT
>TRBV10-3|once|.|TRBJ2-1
CAISEGRDSYNEQFF
TGTGCCATCAGTGAAGGGCGGGACTCCTACAATGAGCAGTTCTTC
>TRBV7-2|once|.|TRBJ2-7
CASSLGTNSYEQYF
TGTGCCAGCAGCTTAGGTACTAACTCCTACGAGCAGTACTTC
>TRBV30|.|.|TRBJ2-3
CAWGRGTDTQYF
TGTGCCTGGGGAAGGGGCACAGATACGCAGTATTTT
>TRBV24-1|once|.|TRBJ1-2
CATSSGAPSDYGYTF
TGTGCCACCAGTTCCGGGGCCCCGTCCGACTATGGCTACACCTTC
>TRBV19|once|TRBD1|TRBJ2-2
CASRGDSSNTGELFF
TGTGCCAGTAGGGGGGACAGTTCGAACACCGGGGAGCTGTTTTTT
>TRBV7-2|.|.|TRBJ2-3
CASSLAPGVGDTQYF
TGTGCCAGCAGCTTAGCCCCCGGGGTGGGAGATACGCAGTATTTT
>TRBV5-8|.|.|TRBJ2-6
CASSLIAGRSGANVLTF
TGTGCCAGCAGCTTGATCGCAGGGAGATCTGGGGCCAACGTCCTGACTTTC